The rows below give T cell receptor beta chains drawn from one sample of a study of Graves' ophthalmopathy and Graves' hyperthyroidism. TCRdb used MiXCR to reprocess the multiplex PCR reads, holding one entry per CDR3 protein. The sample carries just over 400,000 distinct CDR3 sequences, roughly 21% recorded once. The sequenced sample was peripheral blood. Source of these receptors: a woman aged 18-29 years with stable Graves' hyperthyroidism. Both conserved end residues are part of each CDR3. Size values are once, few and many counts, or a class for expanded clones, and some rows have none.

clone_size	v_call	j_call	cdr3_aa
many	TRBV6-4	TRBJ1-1	CASSDSSIGTEAFF
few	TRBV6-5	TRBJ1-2	CASSYAQGWYGYTF
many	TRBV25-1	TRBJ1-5	CASSERGAQPQHF
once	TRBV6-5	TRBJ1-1	CASSSPGTGVSTEAFF
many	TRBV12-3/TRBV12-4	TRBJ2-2	CASTFTSGYTGELFF
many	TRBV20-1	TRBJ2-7	CSARARLPYEQYF
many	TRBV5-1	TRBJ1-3	CASSLTYLQGAFGNTIYF
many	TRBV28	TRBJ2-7	CACGTDASYEQYF
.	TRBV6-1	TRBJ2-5	CASSPYKGGETQYF
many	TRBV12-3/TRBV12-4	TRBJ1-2	CVSNGGNDYGYTF
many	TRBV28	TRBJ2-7	CASSLIGRTTGEQYF
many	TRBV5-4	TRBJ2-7	CASSPAGAGGPLEQYF
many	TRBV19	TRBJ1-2	CASRGHLMGGYTF
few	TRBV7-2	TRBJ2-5	CASSLGPRMETQYF
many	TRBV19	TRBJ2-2	CASSIDRGGQPTGELFF
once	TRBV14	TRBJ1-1	CASSQGTYTEAFF
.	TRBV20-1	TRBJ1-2	CSAGDHNYGYTF
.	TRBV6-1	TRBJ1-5	CASSEGKGNQPQHF
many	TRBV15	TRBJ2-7	CATSRASRTKNEQYF
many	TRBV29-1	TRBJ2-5	CSAEPDYRALQETQYF
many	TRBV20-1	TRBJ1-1	CSARALTSRDRTNTEAFF
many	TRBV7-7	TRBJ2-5	CASSRGGQGETQYF
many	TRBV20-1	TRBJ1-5	CSAPKGYGQGSQPQHF
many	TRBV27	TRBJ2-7	CASSLMRTPPPRQYF
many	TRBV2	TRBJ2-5	CASGQQTRETQYF
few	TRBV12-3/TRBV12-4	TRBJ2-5	CASTQRTQRGETQYF
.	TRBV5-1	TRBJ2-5	CASSRDRGLNTQYF
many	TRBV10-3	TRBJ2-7	CAISRDGDSSYEQYF
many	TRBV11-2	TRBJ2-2	CASSYDSGELFF
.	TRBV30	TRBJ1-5	CAWNEGQANQPQHF
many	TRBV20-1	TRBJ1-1	CSAIGGPEGPGAFF
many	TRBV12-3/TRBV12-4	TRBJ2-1	CASRGPVANEQFF
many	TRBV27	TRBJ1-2	CASSFSGQIYGYTF
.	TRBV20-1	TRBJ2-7	CSARQPSYEQYF
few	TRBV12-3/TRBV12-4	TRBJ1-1	CASSLTPGNTEAFF
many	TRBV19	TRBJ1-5	CASSGGQATNQPQHF
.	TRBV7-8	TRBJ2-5	CASSPRNPLAGEETQYF
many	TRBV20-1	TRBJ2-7	CSGLRAGGAYEQYF
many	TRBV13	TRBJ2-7	CASSLKGTSGSHRSYEQYF
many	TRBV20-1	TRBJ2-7	CSARPTGGGEQYF
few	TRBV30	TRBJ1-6	CAWSVGPANSPLHF
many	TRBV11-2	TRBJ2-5	CASSTRGWSQETQYF